This is a list of T cell receptor beta chains from one sample in a study of T cell changes during pregnancy in multiple sclerosis. The method was immunoSEQ multiplex PCR; TCRdb's version includes in-frame clones alone and lacks a portion of them. The profile shows 40,000 to 60,000 clones, 92% of them singletons. The sequenced sample was peripheral blood, obtained after pregnancy. The receptors were gathered from a female donor with multiple sclerosis, enrolled in a pregnancy study. The CDR3 runs from the conserved cysteine through the conserved F or W. Fields, in order: V gene, J gene, clone size, D gene, CDR3 protein, CDR3 DNA. The D gene is left open where the match is weak. Rows give clone size only sometimes, using once, few, many, or a class for an expanded clone.

V gene: TRBV5-4
J gene: TRBJ1-1
clone size: NA
D gene: TRBD1
CDR3 protein: CASSRPGQGMNTEAFF
CDR3 DNA: TGTGCCAGCAGCAGGCCGGGACAGGGTATGAACACTGAAGCTTTCTTT

V gene: TRBV28
J gene: TRBJ1-1
clone size: NA
D gene: NA
CDR3 protein: CASSLSWGGADTEAFF
CDR3 DNA: TGTGCCAGCAGTTTATCTTGGGGGGGGGCGGACACTGAAGCTTTCTTT

V gene: TRBV7-2
J gene: TRBJ2-7
clone size: NA
D gene: TRBD2
CDR3 protein: CASSQGLAGEQYF
CDR3 DNA: TGTGCCAGCAGCCAGGGGCTAGCGGGGGAGCAGTACTTC

V gene: TRBV9
J gene: TRBJ1-1
clone size: NA
D gene: NA
CDR3 protein: CASSLIGAREAFF
CDR3 DNA: TGTGCCAGCAGCCTTATTGGGGCAAGAGAAGCTTTCTTT

V gene: TRBV18
J gene: TRBJ1-1
clone size: once
D gene: TRBD1
CDR3 protein: CASSPPNRGGRNTEAFF
CDR3 DNA: TGTGCCAGCTCACCACCGAACAGGGGGGGAAGGAACACTGAAGCTTTCTTT

V gene: TRBV28
J gene: TRBJ1-3
clone size: NA
D gene: NA
CDR3 protein: CASRNSGATGNTIYF
CDR3 DNA: TGTGCCAGCAGGAATTCAGGGGCTACAGGAAACACCATATATTTT

V gene: TRBV7-3
J gene: TRBJ2-1
clone size: once
D gene: TRBD2
CDR3 protein: CASSPRTSGAYNEQFF
CDR3 DNA: TGTGCCAGCAGCCCTCGGACTAGCGGGGCCTACAATGAGCAGTTCTTC

V gene: TRBV12-5
J gene: TRBJ1-2
clone size: NA
D gene: TRBD1
CDR3 protein: CASGLVQGGGYTF
CDR3 DNA: TGTGCTAGTGGTTTGGTACAGGGGGGTGGCTACACCTTC

V gene: TRBV7-2
J gene: TRBJ2-7
clone size: once
D gene: TRBD2
CDR3 protein: CASSLAQLAGGNSYEQYF
CDR3 DNA: TGTGCCAGCAGCTTAGCGCAATTAGCGGGGGGCAACTCCTACGAGCAGTACTTC

V gene: TRBV7-8
J gene: TRBJ2-7
clone size: NA
D gene: TRBD1
CDR3 protein: CASSFGDRGYEQYF
CDR3 DNA: TGTGCCAGCAGCTTCGGAGACAGGGGCTACGAGCAGTACTTC

V gene: TRBV2
J gene: TRBJ2-5
clone size: NA
D gene: NA
CDR3 protein: CASSPTGRETQYF
CDR3 DNA: TGTGCCAGCAGCCCGACAGGACGAGAGACCCAGTACTTC

V gene: TRBV9
J gene: TRBJ2-1
clone size: NA
D gene: TRBD2
CDR3 protein: CASSPRQRGGYNEQFF
CDR3 DNA: TGTGCCAGCAGCCCCCGCCAGCGGGGGGGCTACAATGAGCAGTTCTTC

V gene: TRBV5-1
J gene: TRBJ2-2
clone size: NA
D gene: NA
CDR3 protein: CASSLSERGNTGELFF
CDR3 DNA: TGCGCCAGCAGTCTTTCCGAACGCGGAAACACCGGGGAGCTGTTTTTT